These 10 T cell receptor beta chains share one sample of origin, sequenced in a study of blood T cell repertoires in COVID-19. Repertoires were generated with immunoSEQ multiplex PCR, while TCRdb's copy carries only in-frame clones and drops some. The sample has 150,000 to 200,000 clones, 89% seen once; the top ten hold approximately 2.1%. The material sequenced was peripheral blood. The receptors here all came from a man in his late teens or twenties who had recovered from COVID-19.

This clone has more than one count but fewer than ten. The chain's CDR3 is CASRGGGDQPQHF. Written as DNA, the CDR3 is TGTGCCAGCAGAGGAGGCGGGGATCAGCCCCAGCATTTT. The rearrangement uses TRBV2 and TRBJ1-5; D remains ambiguous. V was clipped by 6 bases and J by 5 bases, with 11 bases between them. Germline V lookup: CDR1 SNHLY, CDR2 FYNNEI. The CDR3 totals 13 residues.

In its sample, this clone was seen once. The J gene is TRBJ1-5, the V gene TRBV2, with 10 positions matching TRBD1. CDR3 length: 14 amino acids. V lost 4 bases and J lost 6; bases outside the gene matches: 3. CDR1 SNHLY and CDR2 FYNNEI come from the germline V gene. The CDR3 sequence: CASSGQGASQPQHF. CDR3 bases: TGTGCCAGCAGTGGACAGGGGGCGAGTCAGCCCCAGCATTTT.

The chain links TRBV27 to TRBJ1-3; D is perhaps TRBD1 (5 bases). The ends were cut back, 3 bases at V and 4 bases at J, with 16 bases in the middle. Germline CDR1 and CDR2: MNHEY and SMNVEV (reference sequence). This CDR3 spans 16 amino acids. CDR3 nucleotides: TGTGCCAGCAGTTTTTCGGGGGTCGGCTCGGGAAACACCATATATTTT. Residues: CASSFSGVGSGNTIYF.

The chain links TRBV5-1 to TRBJ2-1; possible D gene TRBD2, 7 bases. V was pared by 7 bases and J by 5 bases, with 19 bases between. Germline lookup yields CDR1 SGHRS and CDR2 YFSETQ. This CDR3 spans 15 amino acids. The CDR3 loop reads CASAPGGTNNNEQFF. In DNA form, the CDR3 reads TGCGCCAGCGCCCCCGGGGGGACAAATAACAATGAGCAGTTCTTC.

This chain links TRBV7-9 with TRBJ2-3; 7 positions match TRBD1. Germline V CDR1 and CDR2: SEHNR, FQNEAQ (reference sequence). This CDR3 has 16 residues. The trim removed 4 bases at V and 3 bases at J, leaving 10 bases unmatched. CDR3 protein: CASSSHPLDRTDTQYF. DNA of the CDR3: TGTGCCAGCAGCTCCCACCCCCTGGACAGGACAGATACGCAGTATTTT.

The J gene is TRBJ2-1, the V gene TRBV5-1, with 11 nucleotides matching TRBD2. The CDR3 runs 13 residues. Trimming took 6 bases from V and 7 from J; bases not matched to a gene: 3. Germline V gives CDR1 SGHRS, CDR2 YFSETQ. The CDR3, as DNA: TGCGCCAGCATGGTAGCGGGAGGGAATGAGCAGTTCTTC. Encoded protein: CASMVAGGNEQFF. The entire variable domain, with the rest obtained from reference TRBV5-1 and TRBJ2-1, is as follows: KAGVTQTPRYLIKTRGQQVTLSCSPISGHRSVSWYQQTPGQGLQFLFEYFSETQRNKGNFPGRFSGRQFSNSRSEMNVSTLELGDSALYLCASMVAGGNEQFFGPGTRLTVL.

This chain joins TRBV5-4 and TRBJ1-2, with 7 bases matching TRBD1. V lost 4 bases, J lost 1 base, and 1 base stayed unmatched. The CDR3 spans 13 residues. Germline lookup yields CDR1 SGHNT and CDR2 YYREEE (reference sequence). CDR3 region: CASSDRVNYGYTF. CDR3 DNA sequence: TGTGCCAGCAGCGACAGGGTTAACTATGGCTACACCTTC. Full variable domain (outside the CDR3, taken from reference TRBV5-4 and TRBJ1-2): ETGVTQSPTHLIKTRGQQVTLRCSSQSGHNTVSWYQQALGQGPQFIFQYYREEENGRGNFPPRFSGLQFPNYSSELNVNALELDDSALYLCASSDRVNYGYTFGSGTRLTVV.

This clone appeared a few times. The chain joins TRBV5-4 to TRBJ2-1, with 8 bases identical to TRBD1. The length of the CDR3 is 13 residues. V gave up 9 bases and J gave up 9 bases; unmatched junction bases: 11. Germline values: CDR1 SGHNT, CDR2 YYREEE (reference sequence). The CDR3 sequence is CATIDRGKVEQFF. The CDR3 bases are TGTGCCACGATAGACAGGGGAAAGGTTGAGCAGTTCTTC.

CDR3 amino acids: CASSLVSGSGEQFF. CDR3 nucleotides: TGTGCCAGCAGCTTAGTTAGCGGGAGCGGTGAGCAGTTCTTC. The chain employs TRBV7-2 and TRBJ2-1, with TRBD2 identical over 9 bases. J lost 9 bases, V lost 1 base, and 4 bases had no gene match. Germline-derived CDR1 and CDR2 are SGHTA and FQGNSA. CDR3 length: 14 residues.

V gene TRBV3-1 (or the pseudogene TRBV3-2) combines with J gene TRBJ2-3, with 8 bases aligning to TRBD2. CDR3 length equals 14 residues. V was pared by 5 bases and J by 6 bases, with 7 bases of the junction left unmatched. CDR1 LGHDT and CDR2 YNNKEL come from the germline V gene (reference sequence). The CDR3 bases are TGTGCCAGCAGCTTCCGGACTAGCTGGGATACGCAGTATTTT. Its protein is CASSFRTSWDTQYF.